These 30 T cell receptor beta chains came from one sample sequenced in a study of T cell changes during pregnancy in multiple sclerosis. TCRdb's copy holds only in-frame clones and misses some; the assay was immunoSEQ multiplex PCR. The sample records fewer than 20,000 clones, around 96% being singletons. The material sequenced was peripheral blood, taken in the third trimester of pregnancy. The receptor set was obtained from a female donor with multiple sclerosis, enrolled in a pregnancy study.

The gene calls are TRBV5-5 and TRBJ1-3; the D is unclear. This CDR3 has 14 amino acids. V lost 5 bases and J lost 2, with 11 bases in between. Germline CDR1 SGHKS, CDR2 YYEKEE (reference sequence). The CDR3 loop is CASRSLRAGNTIYF. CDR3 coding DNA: TGTGCCAGCAGGTCGTTGCGGGCTGGAAACACCATATATTTT.

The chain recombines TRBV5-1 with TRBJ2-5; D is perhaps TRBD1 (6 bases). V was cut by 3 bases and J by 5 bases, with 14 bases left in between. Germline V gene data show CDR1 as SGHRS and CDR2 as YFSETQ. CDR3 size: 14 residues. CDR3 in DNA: TGCGCCAGCAGCTGGACCGGGACATCGGAGACCCAGTACTTC. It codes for CASSWTGTSETQYF.

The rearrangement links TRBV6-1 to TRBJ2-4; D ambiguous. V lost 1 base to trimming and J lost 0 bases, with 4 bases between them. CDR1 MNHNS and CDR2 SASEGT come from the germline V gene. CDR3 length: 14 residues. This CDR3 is CASSEGVAKNIQYF. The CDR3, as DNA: TGTGCCAGCAGTGAAGGAGTAGCCAAAAACATTCAGTACTTC.

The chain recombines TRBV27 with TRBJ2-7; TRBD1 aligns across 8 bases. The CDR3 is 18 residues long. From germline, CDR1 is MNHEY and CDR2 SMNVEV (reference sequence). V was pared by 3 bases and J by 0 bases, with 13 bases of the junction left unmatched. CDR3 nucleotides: TGTGCCAGCAGTTTCGGCGCCTTGCATACAGGGGGCTCCTACGAGCAGTACTTC. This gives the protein CASSFGALHTGGSYEQYF.

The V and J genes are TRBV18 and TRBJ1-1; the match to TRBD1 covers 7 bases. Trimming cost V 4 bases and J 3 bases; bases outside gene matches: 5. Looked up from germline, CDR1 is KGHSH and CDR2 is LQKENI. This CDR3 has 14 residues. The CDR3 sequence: CASSLRQGDTEAFF. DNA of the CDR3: TGTGCCAGCTCACTCCGCCAGGGGGACACTGAAGCTTTCTTT. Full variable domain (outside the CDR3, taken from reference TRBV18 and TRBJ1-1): NAGVMQNPRHLVRRRGQEARLRCSPMKGHSHVYWYRQLPEEGLKFMVYLQKENIIDESGMPKERFSAEFPKEGPSILRIQQVVRGDSAAYFCASSLRQGDTEAFFGQGTRLTVV.

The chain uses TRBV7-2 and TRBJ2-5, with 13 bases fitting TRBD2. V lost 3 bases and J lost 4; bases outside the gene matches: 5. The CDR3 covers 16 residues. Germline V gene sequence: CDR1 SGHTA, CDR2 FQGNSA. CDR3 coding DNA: TGTGCCAGCAGCTTCGATCGACTAGCGGGAGGAGAGACCCAGTACTTC. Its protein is CASSFDRLAGGETQYF.

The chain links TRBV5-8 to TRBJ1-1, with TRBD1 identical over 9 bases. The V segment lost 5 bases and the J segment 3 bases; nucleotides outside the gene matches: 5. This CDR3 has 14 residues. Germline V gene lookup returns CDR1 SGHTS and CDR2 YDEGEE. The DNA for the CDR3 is TGTGCCAGCAGTACAGGGGGCTGGGACACTGAAGCTTTCTTT. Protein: CASSTGGWDTEAFF.

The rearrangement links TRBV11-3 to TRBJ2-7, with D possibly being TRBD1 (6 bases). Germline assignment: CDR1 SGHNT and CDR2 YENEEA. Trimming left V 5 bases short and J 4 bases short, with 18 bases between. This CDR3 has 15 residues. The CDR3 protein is CASSLDSAVGYEQYF. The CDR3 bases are TGTGCCAGCAGCCTGGACAGCGCTGTTGGGTACGAGCAGTACTTC.

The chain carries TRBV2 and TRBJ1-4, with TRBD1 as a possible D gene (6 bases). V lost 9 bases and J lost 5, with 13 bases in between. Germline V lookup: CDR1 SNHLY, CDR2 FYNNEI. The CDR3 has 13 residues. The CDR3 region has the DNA TGTGCCAGTGGGGACACCAGAAATGAAAAACTGTTTTTT. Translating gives CASGDTRNEKLFF. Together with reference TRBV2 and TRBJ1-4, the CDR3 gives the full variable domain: EPEVTQTPSHQVTQMGQEVILRCVPISNHLYFYWYRQILGQKVEFLVSFYNNEISEKSEIFDDQFSVERPDGSNFTLKIRSTKLEDSAMYFCASGDTRNEKLFFGSGTQLSVL.

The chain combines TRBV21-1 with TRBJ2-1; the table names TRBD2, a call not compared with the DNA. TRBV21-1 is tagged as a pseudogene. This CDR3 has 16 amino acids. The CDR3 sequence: CASSRLHSISYNEQFF. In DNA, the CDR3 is TGTGCCAGCAGCAGACTCCACTCGATCTCCTACAATGAGCAGTTCTTC.

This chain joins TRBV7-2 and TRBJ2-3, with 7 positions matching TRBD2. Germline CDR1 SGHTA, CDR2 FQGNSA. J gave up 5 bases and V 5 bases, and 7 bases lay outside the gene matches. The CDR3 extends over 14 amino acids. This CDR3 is CASSPMEREDTQYF. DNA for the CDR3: TGTGCCAGCAGCCCTATGGAGCGGGAAGATACGCAGTATTTT.

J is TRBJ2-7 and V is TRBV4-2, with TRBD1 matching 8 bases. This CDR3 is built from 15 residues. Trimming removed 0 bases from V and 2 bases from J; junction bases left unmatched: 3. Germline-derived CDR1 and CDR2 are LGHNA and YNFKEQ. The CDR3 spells CASSQERDRTYEQYF. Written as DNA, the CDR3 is TGTGCCAGCAGCCAAGAAAGGGACAGGACCTACGAGCAGTACTTC.

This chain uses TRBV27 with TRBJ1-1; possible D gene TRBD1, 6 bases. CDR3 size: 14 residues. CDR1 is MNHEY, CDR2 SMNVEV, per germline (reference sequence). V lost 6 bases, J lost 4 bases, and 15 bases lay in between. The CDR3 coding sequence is TGTGCCAGCAGACCTCAGGGGCGCGGCACTGAAGCTTTCTTT. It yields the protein CASRPQGRGTEAFF.

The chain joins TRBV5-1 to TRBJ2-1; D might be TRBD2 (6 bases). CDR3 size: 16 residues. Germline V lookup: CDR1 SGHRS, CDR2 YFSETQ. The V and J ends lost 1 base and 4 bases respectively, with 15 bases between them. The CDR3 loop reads CASSLSGGTAYNEQFF. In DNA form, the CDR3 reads TGCGCCAGCAGCTTGTCGGGCGGGACCGCTTACAATGAGCAGTTCTTC. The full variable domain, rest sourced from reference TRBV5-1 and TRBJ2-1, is KAGVTQTPRYLIKTRGQQVTLSCSPISGHRSVSWYQQTPGQGLQFLFEYFSETQRNKGNFPGRFSGRQFSNSRSEMNVSTLELGDSALYLCASSLSGGTAYNEQFFGPGTRLTVL.

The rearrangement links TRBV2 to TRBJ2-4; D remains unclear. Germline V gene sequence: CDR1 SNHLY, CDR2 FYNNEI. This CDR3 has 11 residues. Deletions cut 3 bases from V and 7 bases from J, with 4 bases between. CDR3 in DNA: TGTGCCAGCAGTGATCGTAACATTCAGTACTTC. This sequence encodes CASSDRNIQYF.

CDR3 loop: CASSQDSGINYGYTF. The DNA for the CDR3 is TGTGCCAGCAGCCAAGACAGCGGAATTAACTATGGCTACACCTTC. The genes are TRBV4-2 and TRBJ1-2; D gene unclear. Germline CDR1 and CDR2: LGHNA and YNFKEQ. Trimming shortened V by 0 bases and J by 1 base, and 9 bases separated the two germline ends. The CDR3 runs 15 residues.

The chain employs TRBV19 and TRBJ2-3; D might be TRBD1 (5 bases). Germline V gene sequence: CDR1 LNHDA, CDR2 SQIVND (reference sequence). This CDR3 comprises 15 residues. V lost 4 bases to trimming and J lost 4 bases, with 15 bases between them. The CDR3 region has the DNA TGTGCCAGTAGTACGGTGTTCCAAGGGGCAGATACGCAGTATTTT. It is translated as CASSTVFQGADTQYF. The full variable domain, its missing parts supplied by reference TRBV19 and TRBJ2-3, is DGGITQSPKYLFRKEGQNVTLSCEQNLNHDAMYWYRQDPGQGLRLIYYSQIVNDFQKGDIAEGYSVSREKKESFPLTVTSAQKNPTAFYLCASSTVFQGADTQYFGPGTRLTVL.

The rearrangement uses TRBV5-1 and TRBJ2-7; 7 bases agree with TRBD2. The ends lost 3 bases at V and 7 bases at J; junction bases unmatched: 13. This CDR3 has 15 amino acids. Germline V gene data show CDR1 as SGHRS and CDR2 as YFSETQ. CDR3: CASSSRTGRGGEQYF. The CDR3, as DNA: TGCGCCAGCAGCTCCCGGACTGGACGGGGAGGGGAGCAGTACTTC.

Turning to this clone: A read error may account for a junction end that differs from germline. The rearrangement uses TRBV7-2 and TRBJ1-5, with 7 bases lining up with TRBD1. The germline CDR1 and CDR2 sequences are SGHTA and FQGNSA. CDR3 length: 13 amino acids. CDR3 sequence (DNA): TGTGCCAGCAGCTTTGACCCGGGACAGCCCCCGCATTTT. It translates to CASSFDPGQPPHF.

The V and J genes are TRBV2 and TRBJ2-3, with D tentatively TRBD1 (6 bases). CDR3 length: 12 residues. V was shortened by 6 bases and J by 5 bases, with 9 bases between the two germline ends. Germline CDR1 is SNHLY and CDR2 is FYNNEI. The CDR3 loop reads CASSQGLDTQYF. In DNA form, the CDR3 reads TGTGCCAGCAGCCAGGGGTTAGATACGCAGTATTTT.

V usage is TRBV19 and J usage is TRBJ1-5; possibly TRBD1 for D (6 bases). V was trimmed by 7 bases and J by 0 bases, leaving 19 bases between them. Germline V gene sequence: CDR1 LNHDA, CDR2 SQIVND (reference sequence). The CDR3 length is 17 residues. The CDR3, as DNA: TGTGCCAGTAATAGTCCCCGACAGGACGATAGCAATCAGCCCCAGCATTTT. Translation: CASNSPRQDDSNQPQHF.

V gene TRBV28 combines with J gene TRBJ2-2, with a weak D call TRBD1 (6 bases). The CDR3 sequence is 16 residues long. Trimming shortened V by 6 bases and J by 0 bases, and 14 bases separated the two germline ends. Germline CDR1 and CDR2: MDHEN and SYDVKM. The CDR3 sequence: CASRHTGLANTGELFF. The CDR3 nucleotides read TGTGCCAGCAGGCATACAGGGTTGGCGAACACCGGGGAGCTGTTTTTT.

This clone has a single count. CDR3 sequence reads: CASSPQPSGRAGEQFF. As DNA, the CDR3 is TGCGCCAGCAGCCCGCAGCCTAGCGGGAGGGCGGGGGAGCAGTTCTTC. The chain recombines TRBV5-1 with TRBJ2-1, with 12 positions matching TRBD2. CDR1 SGHRS and CDR2 YFSETQ come from the germline V gene. V shed 4 bases and J 10 bases; nucleotides not matched to a gene: 12. This CDR3 comprises 16 residues.

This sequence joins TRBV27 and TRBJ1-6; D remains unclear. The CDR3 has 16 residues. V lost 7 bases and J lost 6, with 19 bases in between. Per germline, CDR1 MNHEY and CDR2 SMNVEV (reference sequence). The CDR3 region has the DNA TGTGCCAGCAACCTAGGAGCCGCCCGACCTAATTCACCCCTCCACTTT. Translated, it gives CASNLGAARPNSPLHF.

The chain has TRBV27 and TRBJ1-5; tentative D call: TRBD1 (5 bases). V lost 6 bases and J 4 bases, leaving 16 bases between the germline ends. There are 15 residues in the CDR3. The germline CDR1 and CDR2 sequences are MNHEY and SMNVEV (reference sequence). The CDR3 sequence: CASSFFGGGNQPQHF. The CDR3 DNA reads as TGTGCCAGCAGCTTTTTTGGGGGGGGTAATCAGCCCCAGCATTTT.

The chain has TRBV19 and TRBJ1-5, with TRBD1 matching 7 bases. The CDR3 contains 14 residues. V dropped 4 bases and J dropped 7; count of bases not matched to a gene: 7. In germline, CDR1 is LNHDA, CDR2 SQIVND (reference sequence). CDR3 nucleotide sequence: TGTGCCAGTAGTAAGGAACAGGGGACACAGCCCCAGCATTTT. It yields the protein CASSKEQGTQPQHF.

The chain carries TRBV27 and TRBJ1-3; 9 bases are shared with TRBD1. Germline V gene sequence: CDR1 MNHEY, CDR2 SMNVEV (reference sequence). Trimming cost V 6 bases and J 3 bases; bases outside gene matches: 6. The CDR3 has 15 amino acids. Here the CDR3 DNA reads TGTGCCAGCAGAGAAACAGGGGGCCATGGAAACACCATATATTTT. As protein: CASRETGGHGNTIYF.

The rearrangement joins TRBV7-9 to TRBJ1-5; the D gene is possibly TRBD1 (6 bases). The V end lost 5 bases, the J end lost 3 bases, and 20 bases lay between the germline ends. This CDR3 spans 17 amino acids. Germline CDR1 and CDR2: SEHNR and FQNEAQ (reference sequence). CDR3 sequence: CASSLTGGLKLNQPQHF. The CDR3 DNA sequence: TGTGCCAGCAGCCTCACGGGGGGGCTCAAACTCAATCAGCCCCAGCATTTT.

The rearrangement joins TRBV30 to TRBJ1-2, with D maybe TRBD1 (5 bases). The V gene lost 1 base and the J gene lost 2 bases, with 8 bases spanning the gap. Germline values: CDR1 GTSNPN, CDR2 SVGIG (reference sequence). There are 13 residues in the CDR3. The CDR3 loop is CAWSEGQNYGYTF. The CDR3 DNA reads TGTGCCTGGAGTGAGGGGCAGAACTATGGCTACACCTTC.

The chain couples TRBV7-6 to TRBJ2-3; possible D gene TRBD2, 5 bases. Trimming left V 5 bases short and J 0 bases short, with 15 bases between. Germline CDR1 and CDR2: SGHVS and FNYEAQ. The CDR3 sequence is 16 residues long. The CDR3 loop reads CASSPPGSRSTDTQYF. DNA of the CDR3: TGTGCCAGCAGCCCGCCGGGGAGCCGGAGCACAGATACGCAGTATTTT.